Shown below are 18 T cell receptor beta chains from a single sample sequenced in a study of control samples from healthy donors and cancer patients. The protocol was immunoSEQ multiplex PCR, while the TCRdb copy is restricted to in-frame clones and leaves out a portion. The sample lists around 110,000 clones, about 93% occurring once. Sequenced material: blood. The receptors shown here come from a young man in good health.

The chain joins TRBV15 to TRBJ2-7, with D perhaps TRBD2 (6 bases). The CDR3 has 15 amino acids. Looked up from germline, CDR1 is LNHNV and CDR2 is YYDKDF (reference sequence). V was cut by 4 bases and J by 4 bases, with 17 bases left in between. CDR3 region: CATSTNDGGRYEQYF. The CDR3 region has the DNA TGTGCCACCAGCACCAACGATGGGGGGAGATACGAGCAGTACTTC.

The CDR3 coding sequence is TGCAGCGTTGTCTCGGGGGAGACGTGGGGACACGAGCAGTACGTC. As protein: CSVVSGETWGHEQYV. The V gene is TRBV29-1, the J gene TRBJ2-7, with D possibly matching TRBD2 (6 bases). CDR1 SQVTM and CDR2 ANQGSEA come from the germline V gene. Trimming cost V 4 bases and J 5 bases, with 21 bases left between them. The CDR3 sequence is 15 residues long.

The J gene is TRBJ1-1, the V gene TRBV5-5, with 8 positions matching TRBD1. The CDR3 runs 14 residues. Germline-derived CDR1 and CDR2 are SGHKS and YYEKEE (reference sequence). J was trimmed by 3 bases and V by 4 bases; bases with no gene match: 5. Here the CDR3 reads CASSLRQGYTEAFF. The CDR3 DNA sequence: TGTGCCAGCAGCCTGAGACAGGGGTACACTGAAGCTTTCTTT.

CDR3 coding DNA: TGTGCCAGCAGTTCCAGACTAGCGGGGGGGAATGAGCAGTTCTTC. This gives the protein CASSSRLAGGNEQFF. The chain carries TRBV6-6 and TRBJ2-1; 14 bases match TRBD2. The V gene end was trimmed by 4 bases and the J gene end by 7 bases; junction bases not matched to a gene: 3. The V gene's germline CDR1 is MNHNY and CDR2 SVGAGI (reference sequence). The CDR3 is 15 residues long.

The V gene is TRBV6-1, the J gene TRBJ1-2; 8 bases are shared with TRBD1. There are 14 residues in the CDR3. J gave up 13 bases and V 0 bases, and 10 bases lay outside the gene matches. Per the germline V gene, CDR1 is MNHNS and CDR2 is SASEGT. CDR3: CASSEALRTGNRTF. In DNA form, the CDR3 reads TGTGCCAGCAGTGAAGCGCTGAGGACAGGGAATCGCACCTTC.

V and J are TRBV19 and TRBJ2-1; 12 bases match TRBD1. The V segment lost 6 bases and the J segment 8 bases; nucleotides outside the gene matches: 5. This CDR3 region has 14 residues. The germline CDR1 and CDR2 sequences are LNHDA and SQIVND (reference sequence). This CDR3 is CASSSGTGGDEQFF. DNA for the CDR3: TGTGCCAGTAGCTCTGGGACAGGGGGCGATGAGCAGTTCTTC.

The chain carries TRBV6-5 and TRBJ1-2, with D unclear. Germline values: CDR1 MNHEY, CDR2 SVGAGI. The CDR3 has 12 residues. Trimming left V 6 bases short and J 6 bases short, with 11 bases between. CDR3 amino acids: CASSRMRDGYTF. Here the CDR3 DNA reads TGTGCCAGCAGCCGGATGAGGGATGGCTACACCTTC.

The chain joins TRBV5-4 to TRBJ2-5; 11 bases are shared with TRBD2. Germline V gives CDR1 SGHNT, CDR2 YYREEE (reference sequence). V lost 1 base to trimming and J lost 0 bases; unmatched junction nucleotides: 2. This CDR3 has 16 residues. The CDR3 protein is CASSLLTSGNQETQYF. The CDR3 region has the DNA TGTGCCAGCAGCTTGTTGACTAGCGGGAACCAAGAGACCCAGTACTTC.

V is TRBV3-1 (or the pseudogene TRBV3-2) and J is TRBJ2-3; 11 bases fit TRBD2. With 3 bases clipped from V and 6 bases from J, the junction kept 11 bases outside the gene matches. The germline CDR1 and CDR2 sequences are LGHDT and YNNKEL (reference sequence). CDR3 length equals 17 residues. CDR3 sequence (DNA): TGTGCCAGCAGCCAGGCCATTAGCGGGGGGGCCGGGGATACGCAGTATTTT. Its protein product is CASSQAISGGAGDTQYF.

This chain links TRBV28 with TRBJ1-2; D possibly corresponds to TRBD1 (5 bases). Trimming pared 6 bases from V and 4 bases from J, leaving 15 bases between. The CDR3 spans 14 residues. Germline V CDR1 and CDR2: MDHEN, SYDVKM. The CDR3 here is CASSPPGQIYGYTF. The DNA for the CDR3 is TGTGCCAGCAGCCCACCGGGGCAGATCTATGGCTACACCTTC.

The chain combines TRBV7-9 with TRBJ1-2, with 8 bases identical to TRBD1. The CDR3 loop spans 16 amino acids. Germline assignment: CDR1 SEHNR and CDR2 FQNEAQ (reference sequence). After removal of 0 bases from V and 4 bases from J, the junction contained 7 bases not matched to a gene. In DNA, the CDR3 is TGTGCCAGCAGCTTAGCGGAAGGACAGGGAAGCTATGGCTACACCTTC. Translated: CASSLAEGQGSYGYTF.

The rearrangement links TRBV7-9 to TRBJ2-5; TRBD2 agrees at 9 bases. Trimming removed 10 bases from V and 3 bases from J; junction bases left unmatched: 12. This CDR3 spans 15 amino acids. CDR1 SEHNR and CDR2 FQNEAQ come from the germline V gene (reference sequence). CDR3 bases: TGTGCCACCTCAGATCTAGCGGGGATTAAAGAGACCCAGTACTTC. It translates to CATSDLAGIKETQYF.

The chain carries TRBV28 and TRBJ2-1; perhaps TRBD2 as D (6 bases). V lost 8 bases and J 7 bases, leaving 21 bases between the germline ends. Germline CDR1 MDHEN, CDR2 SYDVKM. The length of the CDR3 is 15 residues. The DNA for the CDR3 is TGTGCCAGCGGCGGGACGGCTACCTTAAAGAATGAGCAGTTCTTC. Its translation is CASGGTATLKNEQFF.

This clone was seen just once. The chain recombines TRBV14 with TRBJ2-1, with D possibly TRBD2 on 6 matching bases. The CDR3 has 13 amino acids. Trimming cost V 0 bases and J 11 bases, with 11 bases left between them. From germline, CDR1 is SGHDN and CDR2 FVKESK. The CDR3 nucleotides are TGTGCCAGCAGCCAAGATGGCGGGGAACAGCAGTTCTTC. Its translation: CASSQDGGEQQFF.

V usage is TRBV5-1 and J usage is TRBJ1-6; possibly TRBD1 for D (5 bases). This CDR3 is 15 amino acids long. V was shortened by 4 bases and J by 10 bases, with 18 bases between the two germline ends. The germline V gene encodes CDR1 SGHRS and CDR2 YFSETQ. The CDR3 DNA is TGCGCCAGCAGCATTGCCGGGCCCGGGACGTCACCCCTCCACTTT. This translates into CASSIAGPGTSPLHF.

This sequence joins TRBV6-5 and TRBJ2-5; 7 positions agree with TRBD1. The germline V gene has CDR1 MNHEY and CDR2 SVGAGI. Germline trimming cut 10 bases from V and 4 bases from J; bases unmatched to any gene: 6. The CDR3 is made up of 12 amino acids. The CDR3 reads CATQDRAETQYF. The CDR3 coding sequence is TGTGCCACCCAAGACAGGGCAGAGACCCAGTACTTC.

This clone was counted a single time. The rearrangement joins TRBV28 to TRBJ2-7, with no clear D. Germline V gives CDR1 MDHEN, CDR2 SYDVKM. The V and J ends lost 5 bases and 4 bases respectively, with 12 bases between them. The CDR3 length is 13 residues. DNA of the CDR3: TGTGCCAGCAGTCAAAGGAATCGGTACGAGCAGTACTTC. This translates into CASSQRNRYEQYF.

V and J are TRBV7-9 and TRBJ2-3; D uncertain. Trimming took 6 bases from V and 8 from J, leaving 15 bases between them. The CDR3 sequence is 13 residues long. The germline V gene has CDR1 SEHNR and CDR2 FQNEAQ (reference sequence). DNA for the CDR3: TGTGCCAGCAGAAAGGACGGCGAGGCTACGCAGTATTTT. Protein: CASRKDGEATQYF.